This entry describes one T cell receptor beta chain. Its target is unknown. This entry belongs to a study of blood T cells in healthy people across ages. Points from the study as a whole: Diversity estimates from one million T cells were considered underestimates.

A second PCR, run for about 6 to 11 cycles, used a sample-barcoded 5' primer plus a J-beta primer mix. TCRdb re-called the 5' RACE reads with MiXCR, one entry per CDR3 protein. The table records more than 1.4 million distinct CDR3 sequences, roughly 45% of them present only once. The people who gave samples were healthy Caucasians from Russia, aged roughly 6 to 100. CDR3 size: 14 residues. Germline CDR1 is MNHNS and CDR2 is SASEGT. The ends were cut back, 7 bases at V and 7 bases at J, with 17 bases in the middle. This chain joins TRBV6-1 and TRBJ1-5, with D unclear. Sequencing input: blood. This TCR derives from a woman under 30 in good health. CDR3 in amino acids: CASITGPTGQPQHF. CDR3 nucleotide sequence: TGTGCCAGCATCACGGGCCCGACCGGCCAGCCCCAGCATTTT.